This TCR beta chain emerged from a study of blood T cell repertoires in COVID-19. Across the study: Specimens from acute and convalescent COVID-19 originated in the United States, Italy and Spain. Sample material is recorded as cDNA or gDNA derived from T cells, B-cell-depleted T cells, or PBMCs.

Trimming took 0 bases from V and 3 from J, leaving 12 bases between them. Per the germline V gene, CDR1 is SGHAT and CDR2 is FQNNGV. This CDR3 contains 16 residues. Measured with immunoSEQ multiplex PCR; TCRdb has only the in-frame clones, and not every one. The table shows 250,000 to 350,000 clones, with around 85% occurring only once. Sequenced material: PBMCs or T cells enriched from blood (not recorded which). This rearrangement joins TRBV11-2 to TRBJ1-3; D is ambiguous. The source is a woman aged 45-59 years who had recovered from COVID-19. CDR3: CASSLERRGSGNTIYF. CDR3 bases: TGTGCCAGCAGCTTAGAGAGGCGGGGTAGTGGAAACACCATATATTTT.